The T cell receptor beta chain described here comes from a study of shared clonotypes between healthy human individuals. Some clones are missing from TCRdb's copy, which holds only in-frame ones; the method was immunoSEQ multiplex PCR. This repertoire shows approximately 1,500,000 clones, approximately 98% found once; its top ten account for roughly 0.42%. V lost 3 bases and J lost 10, with 10 bases in between. The CDR3 extends over 12 amino acids. Germline CDR1 and CDR2: SNHLY and FYNNEI. The sample was naive CD4+ T cells sorted from blood. Subset: CD45RA+ positively selected. The V gene is TRBV2, the J gene TRBJ2-1, with D perhaps TRBD1 (5 bases). The receptor was isolated from a man aged 25-45 years in good health. As DNA, the CDR3 is TGTGCCAGCAGTGATGACAGTCCGGAGCAGTTCTTC. It yields the protein CASSDDSPEQFF. The variable domain in full, with the rest retrieved from reference TRBV2 and TRBJ2-1, is EPEVTQTPSHQVTQMGQEVILRCVPISNHLYFYWYRQILGQKVEFLVSFYNNEISEKSEIFDDQFSVERPDGSNFTLKIRSTKLEDSAMYFCASSDDSPEQFFGPGTRLTVL.